The clone carrying this T cell receptor beta chain has just a few counts. The antigen is undetermined. Whole-study findings and limits: The larger cohort examined one V-J beta rearrangement, not whole repertoires. The TCR gene usage of tumor memory CD4+ T cells clustered together with blood and lymph node memory CD4+ cells and with lymph node naive CD4+ cells.

The V and J ends lost 5 bases and 0 bases respectively, with 8 bases between them. The CDR3 covers 13 residues. The germline CDR1 and CDR2 sequences are MNHEY and SMNVEV (reference sequence). Treg sorting used a CD4+CD25+CD127-/low gate. Semi-nested PCR with Nested Universal Primer A followed constant-region reverse priming of full-length variable regions. A single record per CDR3 protein comes from TCRdb applying MiXCR to the 5' RACE reads. This sample has over 40,000 distinct CDR3 sequences, with more than 20% found just once. The chain uses TRBV27 and TRBJ2-7; D may be TRBD1 or TRBD2 (5 bases each). The sample comprised Tregs sorted from a lymph node. The clonotype was recovered from a female donor with breast cancer. CDR3 region: CASSTGGSYEQYF. The CDR3 nucleotides read TGTGCCAGCAGTACTGGGGGCTCCTACGAGCAGTACTTC.